The rows below give T cell receptor beta chains drawn from one sample of a study of Ad26.COV2.S vaccination and SARS-CoV-2 variants. The method was immunoSEQ multiplex PCR; TCRdb's version includes in-frame clones alone and lacks a portion of them. Of 300,000 to 400,000 clones in the sample, about 91% are singletons; the top ten hold roughly 3.9%. Sequenced material: peripheral blood, taken after recovery from COVID-19. The receptors come from a human donor who had recovered from COVID-19. The CDR3 runs from the conserved cysteine through the conserved F or W. The D gene is left open where the match is weak. Only part of the rows carry a size: once, few, many, or a class if the clone is expanded.

j_call v_call clone_size d_call cdr3_nt cdr3_aa
TRBJ2-1 TRBV10-3 NA TRBD2 TGTGCCATCAGCGGGGCTAGCGGCACCTACAATGAGCAGTTCTTC CAISGASGTYNEQFF
TRBJ2-3 TRBV3-1/TRBV3-2 NA NA TGTGCCAGCAGCCCTACGAGGGTCCTTCTAGGGGGGCGTGGCACAGATACGCAGTATTTT CASSPTRVLLGGRGTDTQYF
TRBJ1-2 TRBV6-5 NA NA TGTGCCAGCAGTTATCGGGGGGGTGGGAACTATGGCTACACCTTC CASSYRGGGNYGYTF
TRBJ2-5 TRBV19 NA TRBD1 TGTGCCAGTAGCACGGGACAGGGGGCTCCGGAGACCCAGTACTTC CASSTGQGAPETQYF
TRBJ2-1 TRBV5-1 NA TRBD2 TGCGCCAGCAGCTTGGTAGCGGGGCAATACAATGAGCAGTTCTTC CASSLVAGQYNEQFF
TRBJ1-2 TRBV11-2 NA NA TGTGCCAGCAGCTTATCAGTTCGGGGGGCGAAGGGGGTATTTGGCTACACCTTC CASSLSVRGAKGVFGYTF
TRBJ2-5 TRBV5-6 NA TRBD1 TGTGCCAGCAGCTGGACAGGGAGACAAGAGACCCAGTACTTC CASSWTGRQETQYF
TRBJ1-1 TRBV6-1 NA TRBD1 TGTGCCAGCAGTGATTCTACCGGGACAGGGTACGCTGAAGCTTTCTTT CASSDSTGTGYAEAFF
TRBJ2-1 TRBV5-5 once NA TGTGCCAGCAGCTTGGTCATAGGGGGTTTCTCCTACAATGAGCAGTTCTTC CASSLVIGGFSYNEQFF
TRBJ2-1 TRBV6-5 NA NA TGTGCCAGCAGTTACTCCGCGACGCCCCCCCTGTTCTTC CASSYSATPPLFF
TRBJ1-4 TRBV6-5 NA NA TGTGCCAGCGGTCGAGGGTTGACTAATGAAAAACTGTTTTTT CASGRGLTNEKLFF
TRBJ1-3 TRBV2 few NA TGTGCCAGCATCGCGGCCTTCTCTGGAAACACCATATATTTT CASIAAFSGNTIYF
TRBJ2-7 TRBV12-3/TRBV12-4 NA NA TGTGCCAGCAGTAAGGGGATGTCCTACGAGCAGTACTTC CASSKGMSYEQYF
TRBJ2-1 TRBV19 NA NA TGTGCCAGTAGTGCCTCGGGACCCCCGAGCTCCTACAATGAGCAGTTCTTC CASSASGPPSSYNEQFF
TRBJ1-1 TRBV19 NA NA TGTGCCAGTAGTATAGACAGGGGAACTGAAGCTTTCTTT CASSIDRGTEAFF
TRBJ2-7 TRBV2 NA NA TGTGCCAGCAGGGGAGGACAGGTCCACGAGCAGTACTTC CASRGGQVHEQYF
TRBJ2-1 TRBV19 NA TRBD1 TGTGCCAGTAGCCATAATTCAGGGGGCGCCGACTACAATGAGCAGTTCTTC CASSHNSGGADYNEQFF
TRBJ1-4 TRBV6-5 once NA TGTGCCAGCAGTTATTTGGCAGAGAAAATTGAAAAACTGTTTTTT CASSYLAEKIEKLFF
TRBJ2-2 TRBV27 once NA TGTGCCAGCAGTTTCACTTCTTTCCCCCGAGGCCCTGAGAACACCGGGGAGCTGTTTTTT CASSFTSFPRGPENTGELFF
TRBJ1-1 TRBV10-1 NA NA TGCGCCAGCAGTGAGCAAGGGAACACTGAAGCTTTCTTT CASSEQGNTEAFF
TRBJ1-1 TRBV4-2 NA NA TGTGCCAGCAGCCAAGAGGAGAGTGTTTGGGCTTTCTTT CASSQEESVWAFF
TRBJ2-2 TRBV7-9 NA NA TGTGCCAGCAGCGGTACAGGGTATGGAAACACCGGGGAGCTGTTTTTT CASSGTGYGNTGELFF
TRBJ1-3 TRBV19 NA TRBD1 TGTGCCAGTAGTCCTACAGGGGGCCCAGGAAACACCATATATTTT CASSPTGGPGNTIYF
TRBJ1-1 TRBV4-1 NA NA TGCGCCAGCAGCCGGGCGACGGCAGGAGAAGCTTTCTTT CASSRATAGEAFF
TRBJ2-1 TRBV11-3 once TRBD2 TGTGCCAGCAGCTTAAAGCGGGGGGGCGTCCATGAGCAGTTCTTC CASSLKRGGVHEQFF
TRBJ1-2 TRBV6-5 NA TRBD1 TGTGCCAGCAGTTACTACCAGGGGGGAGCAAACTATGGCTACACCTTC CASSYYQGGANYGYTF
TRBJ1-3 TRBV11-2 once NA TGTGCCAGCAGCTTAGGACAAGACTCTGGAAACACCATATATTTT CASSLGQDSGNTIYF
TRBJ1-5 TRBV29-1 NA NA TGCAGCGTTGGGGCAGGCCTCAATCAGCCCCAGCATTTT CSVGAGLNQPQHF
TRBJ2-3 TRBV11-3 NA TRBD2 TGTGCCAGCAGCTTAGGCCCTAGCGGGGGATCAAGCACAGATACGCAGTATTTT CASSLGPSGGSSTDTQYF
TRBJ2-1 TRBV6-5 NA TRBD2 TGTGCCAGCAGGCGAACTAGCGGGGGATTCAATGAGCAGTTCTTC CASRRTSGGFNEQFF
TRBJ2-1 TRBV6-5 NA NA TGTGCCAGCAGTTACAGGTCGGCTAGCACTAACAATGAGCAGTTCTTC CASSYRSASTNNEQFF
TRBJ1-1 TRBV6-2/TRBV6-3 NA TRBD1 TGTGCCAGCAGTTTCCCCGGGACAGGGGTAGAGAACACTGAAGCTTTCTTT CASSFPGTGVENTEAFF
TRBJ2-5 TRBV7-6 NA NA TGTGCCAGCAGCTTAGGGGCCCGGGGAGGGGGCCAAGAGACCCAGTACTTC CASSLGARGGGQETQYF
TRBJ2-7 TRBV10-1 NA NA TGCGCCAGCAGTTCGGGACGGCCTTACGAGCAGTACTTC CASSSGRPYEQYF
TRBJ2-1 TRBV7-2 NA TRBD1 TGTGCCAGCACCCTACGACCCGGGACAGGAGGTGTGAATGAGCAGTTCTTC CASTLRPGTGGVNEQFF
TRBJ1-6 TRBV10-1 once NA TGCGCCAGCAGTGTGGGTAATCCCCTCCACTTT CASSVGNPLHF
TRBJ1-1 TRBV19 NA NA TGTGCCAGTAGTATATTGACAATGGGGCTAGGTGAAGCTTTCTTT CASSILTMGLGEAFF
TRBJ2-5 TRBV4-2 NA NA TGTGCCAGCAGCCAAGCGTCCGGGACCCAGTACTTC CASSQASGTQYF
TRBJ2-7 TRBV18 NA NA TGTGCCAGCTCACCGACCGGGTACTTC CASSPTGYF
TRBJ1-2 TRBV25-1 NA NA TGTGCCAGCAGTGGAGGGGGGGGGAACTATGGCTACACCTTC CASSGGGGNYGYTF
TRBJ1-2 TRBV6-5 few TRBD1 TGTGCCAGCAGCAGACAGGGGCCGGGTGGCTACACCTTC CASSRQGPGGYTF
TRBJ2-5 TRBV18 NA TRBD1 TGTGCCAGCTCACCAGCCAGGGGGCAAGAGACCCAGTACTTC CASSPARGQETQYF
TRBJ2-7 TRBV7-8 NA NA TGTGCCAGCAGCTTTAGTCCCGGACCTACCTACGAGCAGTACTTC CASSFSPGPTYEQYF
TRBJ2-2 TRBV10-3 NA TRBD1 TGTGCCATCAGGCCGGGACAGGGCCTTGGGGACGGGGAGCTGTTTTTT CAIRPGQGLGDGELFF
TRBJ1-3 TRBV11-2 NA NA TGTGCCAGCAGTCTTACAGGGTTAGGAAACACCATATATTTT CASSLTGLGNTIYF
TRBJ2-3 TRBV3-1/TRBV3-2 NA NA TGTGCCAGCAGCCGGACAGGGAGGGCAGATACGCAGTATTTT CASSRTGRADTQYF
TRBJ1-2 TRBV20-1 NA NA TGCAGTGCTTATACAGGGTATGGCTACACCTTC CSAYTGYGYTF
TRBJ2-5 TRBV5-1 NA NA TGCGCCAGCAGCGCCGCCACCGAGACCCAGTACTTC CASSAATETQYF
TRBJ1-4 TRBV5-1 NA NA TGCGCCAGCAGCTTGGACAGGATAAATGAAAAACTGTTTTTT CASSLDRINEKLFF
TRBJ2-3 TRBV28 once NA TGTGCCAGCTTCTCCCGTGGGGTCGCAGATACGCAGTATTTT CASFSRGVADTQYF
TRBJ2-7 TRBV19 NA NA TGTGCCAGTAGTATAGCTACAGGTAGCAACGAGCAGTACTTC CASSIATGSNEQYF
TRBJ2-2 TRBV27 NA NA TGTGCCAGCAGTTTTGTGGGGGGCGGAGGATACGGGGAGCTGTTTTTT CASSFVGGGGYGELFF
TRBJ1-6 TRBV18 few TRBD1 TGTGCCAGCTCACCGGAGGGGGCCGTGGGCAATTCACCCCTCCACTTT CASSPEGAVGNSPLHF
TRBJ1-2 TRBV5-1 NA TRBD1 TGCGCCAGCAGCCCTATCAGGGGGAGTGGCTACACCTTC CASSPIRGSGYTF
TRBJ2-1 TRBV7-3 NA TRBD1 TGTGCCAGCAGCCCTGACAGGGGGCAAACGAATGAGCAGTTCTTC CASSPDRGQTNEQFF
TRBJ1-1 TRBV7-2 NA NA TGTGCCAGCAGCCCAAAGACAGGAACTGGTGAAGCTTTCTTT CASSPKTGTGEAFF
TRBJ2-1 TRBV7-5 NA NA TGTGCCAGAAGCTTAGCGCAGGTCGGATTGAGGCTATACAATGAGCAGTTCTTC CARSLAQVGLRLYNEQFF